Each of the 9 T cell receptor beta chains below was sequenced from the same sample in a study of control samples from healthy donors and cancer patients. Method: immunoSEQ multiplex PCR; TCRdb's copy keeps in-frame clones and lacks some. The data hold tens of thousands of clones, with 85% observed a single time. Sequencing was performed on blood. All receptors derive from a man younger than 40 in good health.

V and J are TRBV3-1 (or the pseudogene TRBV3-2) and TRBJ1-2; the D is unclear. The germline V gene encodes CDR1 LGHDT and CDR2 YNNKEL (reference sequence). The CDR3 is made up of 17 amino acids. Trimming left V 0 bases short and J 0 bases short, with 14 bases between. In DNA, the CDR3 is TGTGCCAGCAGCCAAGAAGCAGGTGCGAAGTCTAACTATGGCTACACCTTC. This sequence encodes CASSQEAGAKSNYGYTF.

The rearrangement joins TRBV5-1 to TRBJ2-6, with a possible D match to TRBD2 (6 bases). The CDR3 loop spans 15 amino acids. Trimming left V 0 bases short and J 11 bases short, with 15 bases between. Germline CDR1 and CDR2: SGHRS and YFSETQ. This CDR3 is CASSLGAGTGDVLTF. Written as DNA, the CDR3 is TGCGCCAGCAGCTTGGGGGCCGGGACGGGGGACGTCCTGACTTTC. Combining the CDR3 with reference TRBV5-1 and TRBJ2-6 gives the whole variable domain KAGVTQTPRYLIKTRGQQVTLSCSPISGHRSVSWYQQTPGQGLQFLFEYFSETQRNKGNFPGRFSGRQFSNSRSEMNVSTLELGDSALYLCASSLGAGTGDVLTFGAGSRLTVL.

The chain has TRBV7-9 and TRBJ1-1, with D perhaps TRBD1 (5 bases). CDR1 is SEHNR and CDR2 is FQNEAQ in the germline V gene (reference sequence). Trimming removed 2 bases from V and 0 bases from J, with 10 bases in between. The length of the CDR3 is 15 residues. In DNA form, the CDR3 reads TGTGCCAGCAGCTTATCATCGGGGGTGAACACTGAAGCTTTCTTT. This codes for CASSLSSGVNTEAFF.

This chain links TRBV19 with TRBJ2-2; no clear D gene. Germline V CDR1 and CDR2: LNHDA, SQIVND (reference sequence). The V end was cut by 4 bases, the J end by 0 bases, with 15 bases between. The CDR3 sequence is 17 residues long. The CDR3 nucleotides read TGTGCCAGTAGTAAAAACCGGCCCTATTCGAACACCGGGGAGCTGTTTTTT. It is translated as CASSKNRPYSNTGELFF.

This clone was seen just once. J is TRBJ1-1 and V is TRBV5-6; possibly TRBD1 for D (6 bases). The germline V gene encodes CDR1 SGHDT and CDR2 YYEEEE. V was trimmed by 4 bases and J by 3 bases, leaving 16 bases between them. This CDR3 is built from 15 residues. This CDR3 is CASSQPLDRDTEAFF. The CDR3 DNA reads as TGTGCCAGCAGCCAGCCGTTGGACAGAGACACTGAAGCTTTCTTT.

CDR3 DNA sequence: TGTGCCAGCAGTAGACAGGGAACTGGAAACACCATATATTTT. Protein product: CASSRQGTGNTIYF. V and J are TRBV6-5 and TRBJ1-3, with 7 bases fitting TRBD1. Germline lookup yields CDR1 MNHEY and CDR2 SVGAGI. With V trimmed by 5 bases and J by 2 bases, 3 bases remained unmatched. This CDR3 is built from 14 residues.

CDR3 loop: CASSQHGSTEAFF. In DNA form, the CDR3 reads TGTGCCAGCAGCCAACATGGGTCCACTGAAGCTTTCTTT. The chain recombines TRBV3-1 (or the pseudogene TRBV3-2) with TRBJ1-1; unclear D gene. CDR3 length: 13 amino acids. Trimming removed 2 bases at V and 4 bases at J, with 8 bases between. Germline V lookup: CDR1 LGHDT, CDR2 YNNKEL (reference sequence).

This chain uses TRBV7-2 with TRBJ2-7; TRBD2 matches 12 bases. Germline loops: CDR1 SGHTA, CDR2 FQGNSA. V trimming: 5 bases; J trimming: 2 bases; junction bases outside the gene matches: 4. The CDR3 runs 15 residues. The CDR3 region is CASSPRTSGTYEQYF. CDR3 bases: TGTGCCAGCAGCCCCCGGACTAGCGGGACCTACGAGCAGTACTTC.

This clone has more than one count but fewer than ten. The chain is built from TRBV10-3 and TRBJ1-5; D gene uncertain. The germline V and J ends were trimmed by 6 bases and 5 bases, with 5 bases remaining between them. The CDR3 covers 11 residues. Germline values: CDR1 ENHRY, CDR2 SYGVKD. The chain's CDR3 is CAISEDQPQHF. The CDR3 DNA reads as TGTGCCATCAGCGAGGATCAGCCCCAGCATTTT.